This passage covers 18 T cell receptor beta chains from one sample sequenced in a study of response to subunit inactivated influenza vaccine. TCRdb recomputed calls from the RT-PCR reads with MiXCR, one row per CDR3 protein. The sample shows hundreds of thousands of distinct CDR3 sequences, around 25% of them seen only once. Sequencing was performed on CD4+ T cells sorted from PBMCs, taken roughly 5 days after vaccination. These receptors all come from a man aged 50 to 60 who received an inactivated influenza vaccine.

This chain links TRBV20-1 with TRBJ2-1, with a weak D call TRBD2 (6 bases). This CDR3 spans 15 amino acids. Trimming left V 1 base short and J 3 bases short, with 13 bases between. Germline CDR1 DFQATT, CDR2 SNEGSKA (reference sequence). CDR3 loop: CSARVRRGGYNEQFF. In DNA, the CDR3 is TGCAGTGCTAGAGTCAGGCGGGGTGGCTACAATGAGCAGTTCTTC.

The rearrangement joins TRBV12-3 or TRBV12-4 to TRBJ2-5, with 9 positions matching TRBD2. This CDR3 has 16 residues. J lost 4 bases, V lost 5 bases, and 11 bases had no gene match. DNA for the CDR3: TGTGCCAGCAGTCCCCGGGGTAGCGGGGGTGGAGAGACCCAGTACTTC. Its translation: CASSPRGSGGGETQYF.

The gene calls are TRBV29-1 and TRBJ2-5; 7 bases agree with TRBD1. Germline trimming cut 5 bases from V and 5 bases from J; bases unmatched to any gene: 8. In germline, CDR1 is SQVTM, CDR2 ANQGSEA. There are 13 residues in the CDR3. The CDR3 loop reads CSVRPGGRETQYF. Written as DNA, the CDR3 is TGCAGCGTTCGACCAGGGGGACGGGAGACCCAGTACTTC. The variable domain in full, completed from reference TRBV29-1 and TRBJ2-5, reads SAVISQKPSRDICQRGTSLTIQCQVDSQVTMMFWYRQQPGQSLTLIATANQGSEATYESGFVIDKFPISRPNLTFSTLTVSNMSPEDSSIYLCSVRPGGRETQYFGPGTRLLVL.

The chain has TRBV5-1 and TRBJ2-1; 10 bases line up with TRBD1. The germline V gene encodes CDR1 SGHRS and CDR2 YFSETQ. There are 15 residues in the CDR3. V shed 3 bases, J shed 8 bases, and the junction held 8 bases outside the gene matches. The CDR3 is CASSSTGTGVDEQFF. The CDR3, as DNA: TGCGCCAGCAGCTCCACCGGGACAGGGGTCGATGAGCAGTTCTTC.

The rearrangement joins TRBV4-2 to TRBJ2-5, with D tentatively TRBD2 (6 bases). This CDR3 contains 15 residues. The V gene's germline CDR1 is LGHNA and CDR2 YNFKEQ. V was shortened by 0 bases and J by 5 bases, with 13 bases between the two germline ends. CDR3 bases: TGTGCCAGCAGCCAAGATCTCCGGGAGAGGGAGACCCAGTACTTC. Translating gives CASSQDLRERETQYF.

This clonotype was observed a handful of times. The rearrangement uses TRBV20-1 and TRBJ2-3; D not resolved. Germline V gives CDR1 DFQATT, CDR2 SNEGSKA (reference sequence). This CDR3 has 12 amino acids. V gave up 1 base and J gave up 7 bases, with 9 bases separating them. CDR3 amino acids: CSARVQQNTQYF. Written as DNA, the CDR3 is TGCAGTGCTAGAGTCCAGCAGAATACGCAGTATTTT.

The chain uses TRBV7-2 and TRBJ1-1; TRBD1 agrees at 9 bases. Trimming removed 5 bases from V and 5 bases from J; junction bases left unmatched: 9. This CDR3 has 15 residues. In germline, CDR1 is SGHTA, CDR2 FQGNSA. The CDR3: CASSTTTGGFTEAFF. Here the CDR3 DNA reads TGTGCCAGCAGCACAACGACAGGGGGTTTTACTGAAGCTTTCTTT. Looking up the rest from reference TRBV7-2 and TRBJ1-1 gives the full variable domain: GAGVSQSPSNKVTEKGKDVELRCDPISGHTALYWYRQSLGQGLEFLIYFQGNSAPDKSGLPSDRFSAERTGGSVSTLTIQRTQQEDSAVYLCASSTTTGGFTEAFFGQGTRLTVV.

This clonotype has just a few counts. This rearrangement joins TRBV5-1 to TRBJ2-4; D perhaps matches TRBD1 (6 bases). V lost 4 bases to trimming and J lost 5 bases, with 19 bases between them. CDR1 and CDR2 from the germline V gene are SGHRS and YFSETQ. CDR3 length: 16 residues. The CDR3 DNA reads TGCGCCAGCAGCATTGGTGACAGGAACTTCGAAAACATTCAGTACTTC. Amino acids: CASSIGDRNFENIQYF.

This clonotype occurred a few times. The CDR3 DNA follows: TGTGCCAGCAGCCAAGATGGATCACAGAATAGCAATCAGCCCCAGCATTTT. Translated, it gives CASSQDGSQNSNQPQHF. The genes are TRBV4-2 and TRBJ1-5; D is uncertain. The CDR3 contains 17 residues. Germline lookup yields CDR1 LGHNA and CDR2 YNFKEQ. The ends were cut back, 0 bases at V and 0 bases at J, with 12 bases in the middle.

This clonotype was observed at least ten times. The rearrangement links TRBV11-2 to TRBJ2-1; TRBD2 matches 7 bases. V dropped 1 base and J dropped 4; count of bases not matched to a gene: 4. CDR3 length equals 15 residues. Per germline, CDR1 SGHAT and CDR2 FQNNGV. The CDR3 here is CASSLALAAYNEQFF. In DNA, the CDR3 is TGTGCCAGCAGCTTAGCCCTAGCGGCTTACAATGAGCAGTTCTTC. The whole variable domain, filled in from reference TRBV11-2 and TRBJ2-1, reads EAGVAQSPRYKIIEKRQSVAFWCNPISGHATLYWYQQILGQGPKLLIQFQNNGVVDDSQLPKDRFSAERLKGVDSTLKIQPAKLEDSAVYLCASSLALAAYNEQFFGPGTRLTVL.

The J gene is TRBJ2-1, the V gene TRBV24-1; 14 bases are shared with TRBD2. V lost 5 bases, J lost 7 bases, and 12 bases stayed unmatched. The CDR3 extends over 18 amino acids. Looked up from germline, CDR1 is KGHDR and CDR2 is SFDVKD. CDR3 DNA: TGTGCCACCAGTGCCCGTTTGGGGACTAGCGGGAGAGGTAATGAGCAGTTCTTC. Protein product: CATSARLGTSGRGNEQFF.

The chain couples TRBV6-2 or TRBV6-3 to TRBJ1-2; 8 nucleotides match TRBD1. V lost 2 bases, J lost 7 bases, and 6 bases stayed unmatched. The germline V gene encodes CDR1 MNHEY and CDR2 SVGEGT. CDR3 size: 14 residues. The CDR3 nucleotides read TGTGCCAGCAGTTACGACGGACAGGGCGGTGGCTACACCTTC. Protein: CASSYDGQGGGYTF.

This clonotype was counted between two and nine times. The rearrangement links TRBV15 to TRBJ2-1; 7 bases agree with TRBD2. The length of the CDR3 is 16 residues. The ends lost 3 bases at V and 4 bases at J; junction bases unmatched: 9. Germline V gene lookup returns CDR1 LNHNV and CDR2 YYDKDF (reference sequence). CDR3 DNA sequence: TGTGCCACCAGCAGCCTACGGGAGGCAGCTTACAATGAGCAGTTCTTC. Encoded protein: CATSSLREAAYNEQFF. The full variable domain, in which reference TRBV15 and TRBJ2-1 provide the parts outside the CDR3, is DAMVIQNPRYQVTQFGKPVTLSCSQTLNHNVMYWYQQKSSQAPKLLFHYYDKDFNNEADTPDNFQSRRPNTSFCFLDIRSPGLGDTAMYLCATSSLREAAYNEQFFGPGTRLTVL.

V gene TRBV28 combines with J gene TRBJ2-5; D is possibly TRBD2 (6 bases). Germline V gene data show CDR1 as MDHEN and CDR2 as SYDVKM. The V gene lost 4 bases and the J gene lost 6 bases, with 21 bases spanning the gap. The CDR3 extends over 16 amino acids. The CDR3 here is CASSYLGGIGGKTQYF. The CDR3 DNA reads as TGTGCCAGCAGTTACCTGGGAGGCATTGGAGGAAAGACCCAGTACTTC.

At least ten counts were recorded for this clonotype. V and J are TRBV7-6 and TRBJ1-2, with a possible D match to TRBD1 (6 bases). Trimming took 3 bases from V and 8 from J, leaving 13 bases between them. CDR1 is SGHVS and CDR2 is FNYEAQ in the germline V gene. The CDR3 runs to 13 residues. The CDR3 coding sequence is TGTGCCAGCAGCTTTACAGGGACTGACGGCTACACCTTC. It is translated as CASSFTGTDGYTF.

In this sample, this clonotype turned up many times. The gene calls are TRBV12-3 or TRBV12-4 and TRBJ1-6; 8 positions match TRBD1. V dropped 4 bases and J dropped 9; count of bases not matched to a gene: 11. CDR3 length: 16 residues. CDR3 protein: CASSSSQGAGVSPLHF. Here the CDR3 DNA reads TGTGCCAGCAGTTCTTCTCAGGGGGCTGGTGTTTCACCCCTCCACTTT.

This chain links TRBV10-3 with TRBJ1-4, with D uncertain. The CDR3 sequence is 16 residues long. CDR1 ENHRY and CDR2 SYGVKD come from the germline V gene. V gave up 0 bases and J gave up 0 bases, with 8 bases separating them. CDR3 nucleotide sequence: TGTGCCATCAGTGAGTCCTTTAGGACAACTAATGAAAAACTGTTTTTT. This gives the protein CAISESFRTTNEKLFF.

This chain connects TRBV4-3 to TRBJ2-2; D not certain. CDR3 size: 13 residues. V was shortened by 3 bases and J by 6 bases, with 8 bases between the two germline ends. In germline, CDR1 is LGHNA, CDR2 YSLEER. For the CDR3, the DNA is TGCGCCAGCAGCCATTTGCAGGCCGGGGAGCTGTTTTTT. It is translated as CASSHLQAGELFF.